The present T cell receptor beta chain was sequenced within a study of early T cells in non-severe SARS-CoV-2 infection (dated by TCRdb to the early 2020s). About the full investigation: Because TCR sequencing was done on bulk RNA from unsorted whole blood, the alpha and beta chains could not be paired. The study at large found these results: VDJdb matching was skewed toward anti-spike CD8 responses and likely underestimated virus-specific expansions by missing private and CD4 specificities.

Per the germline V gene, SQVTM is the CDR1 and ANQGSEA is the CDR2. Cut back by 6 bases and 1 base, the V and J ends lie 13 bases apart. The CDR3 goes from the cysteine to the phenylalanine over 14 residues. The entry retains the CDR3 DNA only, 42 bases that are in frame from base 1. Regarding this clonotype: Its antigen has not been determined. No much larger clone is present one base from it, and per-base qualities are unavailable.

Library generation was performed with 5' RACE. The instrument given in TCRdb is NextSeq 500. Unique molecular identifiers were attached to individual cDNA molecules in the TCR library protocol so that sequencing error and PCR bias could be corrected. Both TCR alpha and beta chains were sequenced, and tight co-correlation was observed between alpha and beta sequence abundances in each sample. The authors' analysis ran thus. Decombinator V4 was used to perform V gene, J gene and CDR3 annotation of TCR sequences. TCRs were defined as expanded if a significant change between any two time points was detected under a Poisson model with p below 0.0001. TCR abundances were normalised to the total number of TCRs sequenced in each sample and reported as counts per million. MAIT TCRs were defined by TRAV1-2 paired with TRAJ12, TRAJ20 or TRAJ33, and iNKT TCRs by TRAV10 paired with TRAJ18. VDJdb, accessed 1 November 2021, was searched for CMV, EBV and SARS-CoV-2 annotated TCRs, with TCRs annotated for multiple antigens excluded. TCRdb cleaned the public reads at Q25 with fastp, built clones with MiXCR and kept in-frame beta chains. For every CDR3 protein sequence, its rows merge into one entry that carries the most common genes and DNA. For this entry, the V and J calls and clone size follow TCRdb and not the study's own pipeline. Recorded for this sample are 45,000 to 75,000 distinct CDR3 sequences; roughly 12% of them occurred a single time. 4.8% of the sample is in the top ten clones.

The study was a case-control design nested within a healthcare worker cohort in London, UK, with weekly nasopharyngeal swab PCR tests and blood sampling. Between 23 and 31 March 2020, the week of the UK lockdown, healthcare workers were enrolled and then followed up weekly for as long as 16 weeks. The chain is made from TRBV29-1 and TRBJ2-1, with the D call tentatively TRBD1 or TRBD2, each fitting 5 bases. The sample taken for sequencing was whole blood. The receptor was isolated from an adult who was a healthcare worker with PCR-confirmed SARS-CoV-2 infection or an uninfected control (not recorded which). The CDR3 reads as follows: CSVRNGASYNEQFF. In nucleotide form, the sequence is TGCAGCGTAAGAAACGGGGCTTCCTACAATGAGCAGTTCTTC.